The clone carrying this TCR beta chain occurred a few times. Its antigen is currently unknown. The data were taken from a study of cytomegalovirus exposure and HLA in healthy donors. Vbeta (60) and Jbeta (13) primers were used in the PCR. Profiling relied on immunoSEQ multiplex PCR, and the TCRdb table lists in-frame clones only, not all of them. The profile covers around 170,000 clones, with more than 80% appearing a single time and about 2.4% taken by the ten largest. Study conclusions and caveats: A later analysis reportedly found that, within productive TCRs, an Asian-associated ancestry cluster had fewer N-insertions than the mean observed across the approximately 700 donors. Available immune exposure information was restricted to CMV serostatus only.

Germline V CDR1 and CDR2: SGHRS, YFSETQ. This CDR3 comprises 14 residues. The germline V and J ends were trimmed by 4 bases and 2 bases, with 12 bases remaining between them. Sequencing was done on a sample of PBMCs. The rearrangement uses TRBV5-1 and TRBJ1-2, with D unclear. The clonotype originates from a woman between 50 and 59 years old in good health and CMV-seropositive. CDR3: CASSEWVANYGYTF. The DNA of the CDR3 is TGCGCCAGCAGCGAATGGGTAGCCAACTATGGCTACACCTTC.